Listed here are 14 T cell receptor beta chains from one sample, sequenced in a study of blood T cell repertoires in COVID-19 (dated by TCRdb to the early 2020s). Receptor amplification or capture employed the immunoSEQ multiplex PCR assay. Not all clones reach the TCRdb copy of this immuneACCESS table, which keeps in-frame sequences only. Checked studies attribute under half of the gap to unresolved V genes and leave the rest unexplained. In this sample the table shows roughly 250,000 clones, around 90% of which occur a single time. The ten largest clones take up about 2.3% of the sample. Sequenced: PBMCs or T cells enriched from blood (not recorded which). Receptor source: a woman between 35 and 50 years old with acute COVID-19.

The chain carries TRBV9 and TRBJ2-5; D unclear. The germline V gene encodes CDR1 SGDLS and CDR2 YYNGEE. Trimming cost V 1 base and J 5 bases, with 12 bases left between them. The CDR3 length is 14 residues. The CDR3 DNA reads as TGTGCCAGCAGCGTAAACCCGGCGGCGGAGACCCAGTACTTC. It is translated as CASSVNPAAETQYF.

This chain links TRBV5-1 with TRBJ2-5; the match to TRBD1 covers 7 bases. Losses at the gene ends were 4 bases for V and 1 base for J; bases not matched to a gene: 4. The CDR3 consists of 14 residues. CDR1 is SGHRS, CDR2 YFSETQ, per germline. The CDR3 nucleotides read TGCGCCAGCAGCAAAGGGGACAGCCAAGAGACCCAGTACTTC. Its translation is CASSKGDSQETQYF.

CDR3 sequence reads: CASGGLMRETQYF. In DNA form, the CDR3 reads TGTGCCAGCGGGGGACTCATGCGGGAGACCCAGTACTTC. V is TRBV2 and J is TRBJ2-5; tentatively, D is TRBD2 (6 bases). The CDR3 runs to 13 residues. Germline V gene data show CDR1 as SNHLY and CDR2 as FYNNEI. Trimming cost V 8 bases and J 5 bases, with 15 bases left between them. The entire variable domain, with the rest obtained from reference TRBV2 and TRBJ2-5, is as follows: EPEVTQTPSHQVTQMGQEVILRCVPISNHLYFYWYRQILGQKVEFLVSFYNNEISEKSEIFDDQFSVERPDGSNFTLKIRSTKLEDSAMYFCASGGLMRETQYFGPGTRLLVL.

The chain is built from TRBV29-1 and TRBJ2-1; 9 bases map to TRBD1. CDR3 length: 15 amino acids. Germline CDR1 reads SQVTM; CDR2 reads ANQGSEA. The junction had 11 bases not matched to a gene; V was cut back by 7 bases and J by 4 bases. The chain's CDR3 is CSAPVGQGLYNEQFF. CDR3 nucleotides: TGCAGCGCACCAGTAGGACAGGGGCTATACAATGAGCAGTTCTTC.

The genes are TRBV21-1 and TRBJ1-2. TRBV21-1 is a recognized pseudogene. The CDR3 is 14 residues long. The CDR3: CASSKKRRSYGYTF. Here the CDR3 DNA reads TGTGCCAGCAGCAAAAAGAGACGGAGCTATGGCTACACCTTC.

V is TRBV10-3 and J is TRBJ2-3, with TRBD2 as a possible D gene (6 bases). Germline V gives CDR1 ENHRY, CDR2 SYGVKD. The CDR3 sequence is 13 residues long. The ends were cut back, 6 bases at V and 6 bases at J, with 13 bases in the middle. CDR3 sequence (DNA): TGTGCCATCAGCATTAGCGGTGGGGATACGCAGTATTTT. Protein sequence: CAISISGGDTQYF.

This clone was detected only once. The chain has TRBV7-8 and TRBJ1-6; possible D gene TRBD1, 5 bases. CDR1 is SGHVS, CDR2 FQNEAQ, per germline. Trimming left V 5 bases short and J 8 bases short, with 19 bases between. The CDR3 sequence is 16 residues long. In DNA, the CDR3 is TGTGCCAGCAGCCATACGGGGGGGGGAGCCCATTCACCCCTCCACTTT. The encoded protein is CASSHTGGGAHSPLHF.

V usage is TRBV7-9 and J usage is TRBJ1-6; D not resolved. This CDR3 spans 15 amino acids. The germline V gene has CDR1 SEHNR and CDR2 FQNEAQ (reference sequence). Trimming shortened V by 5 bases and J by 8 bases, and 16 bases separated the two germline ends. CDR3 in DNA: TGTGCCAGCAGCCCCTCCTCGGGTAGTTATTCACCCCTCCACTTT. Translated, it gives CASSPSSGSYSPLHF.

V usage is TRBV5-1 and J usage is TRBJ2-3, with D maybe TRBD2 (6 bases). The CDR3 extends over 15 amino acids. Germline V gene data show CDR1 as SGHRS and CDR2 as YFSETQ. Trimming cost V 4 bases and J 5 bases, with 17 bases left between them. Here the CDR3 DNA reads TGCGCCAGCAGCCATACCGGAGGGCTAAAAGATACGCAGTATTTT. Its translation is CASSHTGGLKDTQYF.

The V and J genes are TRBV7-2 and TRBJ2-2, with TRBD2 identical over 10 bases. The CDR3 contains 15 residues. CDR1 SGHTA and CDR2 FQGNSA come from the germline V gene. V was pared by 4 bases and J by 6 bases, with 5 bases of the junction left unmatched. CDR3 loop: CASSSSGRQPGELFF. The CDR3 DNA follows: TGTGCCAGCAGCTCTAGCGGGAGACAGCCCGGGGAGCTGTTTTTT.

This chain joins TRBV7-2 and TRBJ2-5, with 13 bases that match TRBD2. The CDR3 spans 16 residues. Germline assignment: CDR1 SGHTA and CDR2 FQGNSA. V shed 5 bases, J shed 4 bases, and the junction held 7 bases outside the gene matches. The CDR3 region has the DNA TGTGCCAGCAGCCCCCAAGGACTAGCGGGGGCAGAGACCCAGTACTTC. It is translated as CASSPQGLAGAETQYF.

The CDR3 DNA reads TGTGCCAGCAGCTTAACAGTCAGATATAGCAATCAGCCCCAGCATTTT. It is translated as CASSLTVRYSNQPQHF. The chain is built from TRBV7-8 and TRBJ1-5; D is ambiguous. The germline gives CDR1 SGHVS, CDR2 FQNEAQ. Trimming took 2 bases from V and 0 from J, leaving 11 bases between them. The CDR3 length is 16 residues.

The rearrangement uses TRBV28 and TRBJ1-1, with 8 bases matching TRBD1. With V trimmed by 2 bases and J by 9 bases, 8 bases remained unmatched. CDR1 is MDHEN and CDR2 is SYDVKM in the germline V gene. The CDR3 contains 14 residues. CDR3 DNA: TGTGCCAGCAGTTTAAGGGCCCAGGGGGCTCAAGCTTTCTTT. Protein product: CASSLRAQGAQAFF. Combining the CDR3 with reference TRBV28 and TRBJ1-1 gives the whole variable domain DVKVTQSSRYLVKRTGEKVFLECVQDMDHENMFWYRQDPGLGLRLIYFSYDVKMKEKGDIPEGYSVSREKKERFSLILESASTNQTSMYLCASSLRAQGAQAFFGQGTRLTVV.

V and J are TRBV2 and TRBJ1-2; the match to TRBD1 covers 8 bases. The CDR3 contains 13 residues. V lost 7 bases and J lost 4; bases outside the gene matches: 5. Germline values: CDR1 SNHLY, CDR2 FYNNEI. CDR3 sequence (DNA): TGTGCCAGCACGGGGACAGGCCCCTATGGCTACACCTTC. Amino acid sequence: CASTGTGPYGYTF.